These 22 T cell receptor beta chains were sequenced from one sample in a study of Graves' ophthalmopathy and Graves' hyperthyroidism. RNA transcripts provided the template for amplifying TCR beta CDR3 regions. Amplification began with first-round RT-PCR using HTBI primers, then second-round multiplex PCR was performed. TCRdb itself ran the multiplex PCR reads through MiXCR, one entry per CDR3 protein. The data show about 24,000 distinct CDR3 sequences, with approximately 48% seen just once and 6% to 8% held by the top ten. The specimen was peripheral blood. The source is an adult woman with stable Graves' hyperthyroidism.

This clonotype was found many times. The chain recombines TRBV5-1 with TRBJ2-6, with D perhaps TRBD2 (6 bases). The CDR3 spans 16 residues. Trimming removed 3 bases at V and 4 bases at J, with 14 bases between. Germline values: CDR1 SGHRS, CDR2 YFSETQ. The CDR3, as DNA: TGCGCCAGCAGCTCCCCTCGGGAGCTAGGGGCCAACGTCCTGACTTTC. Its translation is CASSSPRELGANVLTF.

This clonotype was seen repeatedly, ten times or more. A much larger clone differs by one base, so this may be a read error. This chain uses TRBV12-3 or TRBV12-4 with TRBJ1-1, with unresolved D. The V end was cut by 1 base, the J end by 6 bases, with 3 bases between. CDR3 size: 11 residues. Here the CDR3 DNA reads TGTGCCAGCAGTTTAGGGGCTGAAGCTTTCTTT. Translating gives CASSLGAEAFF.

This clonotype was counted many times. V gene TRBV18 combines with J gene TRBJ1-1; 7 bases are a match to TRBD1. The V gene end was trimmed by 4 bases and the J gene end by 3 bases; junction bases not matched to a gene: 5. This CDR3 spans 14 amino acids. Per germline, CDR1 KGHSH and CDR2 LQKENI. CDR3 residues: CASSLYDRDTEAFF. The CDR3 nucleotides read TGTGCCAGCTCACTATACGACAGGGACACTGAAGCTTTCTTT.

The V and J genes are TRBV5-4 and TRBJ2-1; D ambiguous. Germline CDR1 and CDR2: SGHNT and YYREEE (reference sequence). The CDR3 has 15 residues. Deletions cut 0 bases from V and 9 bases from J, with 16 bases between. The CDR3, as DNA: TGTGCCAGCAGCTTGGGACTGAGTCTGGAAAGTGAGCAGTTCTTC. This translates into CASSLGLSLESEQFF.

There are many counts of this clonotype. A much larger clone lies one base from this, so it may be a read error. This chain links TRBV4-2 with TRBJ1-6, with D tentatively TRBD1 (6 bases). The CDR3 has 14 residues. Deletions cut 4 bases from V and 9 bases from J, with 13 bases between. Germline V gene lookup returns CDR1 LGHNA and CDR2 YNFKEQ. For the CDR3, the DNA is TGTGCCAGCAGCCCGGAGGGGGAAAGTTCACCCCTCCACTTT. The encoded protein is CASSPEGESSPLHF.

This clonotype counts as medium-sized. This chain links TRBV7-2 with TRBJ1-4; possible D gene TRBD1, 5 bases. V was clipped by 3 bases and J by 13 bases, with 12 bases between them. Germline V gene sequence: CDR1 SGHTA, CDR2 FQGNSA. The CDR3 runs to 12 residues. The CDR3 region has the DNA TGTGCCAGCAGCTTTCCAGGGTCGAGACTGTTTTTT. It yields the protein CASSFPGSRLFF.

This clonotype is deemed medium-sized (0.01 to 0.1%). This chain links TRBV7-9 with TRBJ1-5; D ambiguous. The V end lost 10 bases, the J end lost 6 bases, and 16 bases lay between the germline ends. Germline values: CDR1 SEHNR, CDR2 FQNEAQ (reference sequence). The CDR3 has 13 amino acids. DNA of the CDR3: TGTGCCACAGAGACCCAGGAAGGTCAGCCCCAGCATTTT. Amino acids: CATETQEGQPQHF.

This clonotype was seen many times. This chain links TRBV5-1 with TRBJ2-1; 11 bases line up with TRBD2. The germline gives CDR1 SGHRS, CDR2 YFSETQ. V gave up 2 bases and J gave up 6 bases; unmatched junction bases: 7. The CDR3 runs to 16 residues. CDR3 DNA sequence: TGCGCCAGCAGCTTACTAGCGGGAGAGTCGGGCAATGAGCAGTTCTTC. Protein: CASSLLAGESGNEQFF. The complete variable domain, with remaining parts taken from reference TRBV5-1 and TRBJ2-1, reads KAGVTQTPRYLIKTRGQQVTLSCSPISGHRSVSWYQQTPGQGLQFLFEYFSETQRNKGNFPGRFSGRQFSNSRSEMNVSTLELGDSALYLCASSLLAGESGNEQFFGPGTRLTVL.

The chain links TRBV7-2 to TRBJ1-1; unclear D gene. Germline CDR1 is SGHTA and CDR2 is FQGNSA. Between the trimmed V and J ends, which lost 5 bases and 2 bases, there was a span of 18 bases. The CDR3 contains 16 residues. CDR3 sequence reads: CASSTLDGSGNTEAFF. The CDR3 DNA reads as TGTGCCAGCAGCACCCTTGACGGGTCTGGAAACACTGAAGCTTTCTTT. The whole variable domain, filled in from reference TRBV7-2 and TRBJ1-1, reads GAGVSQSPSNKVTEKGKDVELRCDPISGHTALYWYRQSLGQGLEFLIYFQGNSAPDKSGLPSDRFSAERTGGSVSTLTIQRTQQEDSAVYLCASSTLDGSGNTEAFFGQGTRLTVV.

The chain has TRBV29-1 and TRBJ2-3; perhaps TRBD2 as D (6 bases). V was shortened by 7 bases and J by 4 bases, with 18 bases between the two germline ends. The CDR3 runs 14 residues. Germline V gene sequence: CDR1 SQVTM, CDR2 ANQGSEA. The CDR3 sequence: CSAAMTRLSDTQYF. The CDR3 nucleotides read TGCAGCGCCGCCATGACTAGGCTCTCAGATACGCAGTATTTT.

This clonotype is medium-sized in the sample. This chain connects TRBV19 to TRBJ1-4; TRBD1 matches 9 bases. The CDR3 contains 14 residues. Germline V gene lookup returns CDR1 LNHDA and CDR2 SQIVND (reference sequence). Trimming cost V 6 bases and J 8 bases; bases outside gene matches: 7. Here the CDR3 reads CASRTTGGGEKLFF. The CDR3 nucleotides are TGTGCCAGTAGGACGACAGGGGGAGGCGAAAAACTGTTTTTT.

With respect to this clonotype: The missing conserved phenylalanine or tryptophan at the end of this CDR3 makes a read error likely. It is unclear where the CDR3 begins or ends on the DNA, so no DNA is shown, and the CDR3 is as TCRdb lists it. The chain recombines TRBV11-1 with TRBJ2-1. Including both end residues, the CDR3 is 18 amino acids long. CDR1 and CDR2 from the germline V gene are SGHAT and FQDESV (reference sequence). The CDR3 sequence is CASSTLLTGRESYNEPLC.

The rearrangement joins TRBV28 to TRBJ2-5; 10 bases line up with TRBD2. Trimming took 6 bases from V and 0 from J; bases not matched to a gene: 10. This CDR3 contains 17 residues. CDR1 and CDR2 from the germline V gene are MDHEN and SYDVKM. CDR3 region: CASSSQGTSVHQETQYF. As DNA, the CDR3 is TGTGCCAGCAGCAGTCAAGGGACTAGCGTGCACCAAGAGACCCAGTACTTC. The whole variable domain, remainder taken from reference TRBV28 and TRBJ2-5, is DVKVTQSSRYLVKRTGEKVFLECVQDMDHENMFWYRQDPGLGLRLIYFSYDVKMKEKGDIPEGYSVSREKKERFSLILESASTNQTSMYLCASSSQGTSVHQETQYFGPGTRLLVL.

This chain connects TRBV9 to TRBJ2-7; 10 bases match TRBD2. With V trimmed by 3 bases and J by 3 bases, 6 bases remained unmatched. Germline V lookup: CDR1 SGDLS, CDR2 YYNGEE. There are 15 residues in the CDR3. The CDR3 here is CASSGGVAGGYEQYF. The CDR3 coding sequence is TGTGCCAGCAGCGGGGGGGTAGCGGGAGGCTACGAGCAGTACTTC.

This clonotype was counted only a few times. V gene TRBV14 combines with J gene TRBJ2-7; 9 nucleotides agree with TRBD1. The CDR3 length is 13 residues. V lost 7 bases and J lost 6; bases outside the gene matches: 7. The germline V gene has CDR1 SGHDN and CDR2 FVKESK. The CDR3 sequence: CASTQQGAVEQYV. Written as DNA, the CDR3 is TGTGCCAGCACACAACAGGGGGCGGTCGAGCAGTACGTC.

This clonotype was detected many times. This chain connects TRBV6-2 or TRBV6-3 to TRBJ2-1, with 11 bases matching TRBD2. This CDR3 spans 15 amino acids. V gave up 4 bases and J gave up 4 bases; unmatched junction bases: 3. CDR1 and CDR2 from the germline V gene are MNHEY and SVGEGT. CDR3 sequence: CASSSTSGVYNEQFF. Written as DNA, the CDR3 is TGTGCCAGCAGTTCGACTAGCGGGGTATACAATGAGCAGTTCTTC.

This clonotype is termed medium-sized. The rearrangement links TRBV7-2 to TRBJ2-3; 7 nucleotides line up with TRBD1. Germline assignment: CDR1 SGHTA and CDR2 FQGNSA. With 5 bases clipped from V and 3 bases from J, the junction kept 5 bases outside the gene matches. The CDR3 is made up of 14 amino acids. The chain's CDR3 is CASSPGQRTDTQYF. In nucleotides, the CDR3 is TGTGCCAGCAGCCCGGGACAGAGAACAGATACGCAGTATTTT.

There are many counts of this clonotype. The J gene is TRBJ1-4, the V gene TRBV4-2; D is undetermined. CDR3 length equals 15 residues. The germline CDR1 and CDR2 sequences are LGHNA and YNFKEQ. Trimming removed 0 bases from V and 4 bases from J, with 9 bases in between. The CDR3 sequence: CASSQEQEYNEKLFF. DNA for the CDR3: TGTGCCAGCAGCCAAGAACAAGAGTATAATGAAAAACTGTTTTTT.

The V gene is TRBV12-3 or TRBV12-4, the J gene TRBJ2-5; D possibly corresponds to TRBD1 (5 bases). The CDR3 loop spans 15 amino acids. Trimming stripped 10 bases from V and 3 bases from J, with 21 bases between. The CDR3 loop reads CANIVGLNTEETQYF. The CDR3 DNA sequence: TGTGCCAACATAGTGGGGCTTAACACAGAAGAGACCCAGTACTTC.

The chain recombines TRBV9 with TRBJ1-2; maybe TRBD1 (5 bases). CDR1 is SGDLS and CDR2 is YYNGEE in the germline V gene. The CDR3 loop spans 13 amino acids. V was trimmed by 3 bases and J by 9 bases, leaving 15 bases between them. The CDR3 DNA is TGTGCCAGCAGCGCGGGGGTTGCCGGGAGCTACACCTTC. Translation: CASSAGVAGSYTF.

This clonotype was found once. J is TRBJ2-7 and V is TRBV11-2, with 8 bases aligning to TRBD2. The germline gives CDR1 SGHAT, CDR2 FQNNGV. This CDR3 comprises 18 residues. The ends lost 3 bases at V and 0 bases at J; junction bases unmatched: 13. Here the CDR3 DNA reads TGTGCCAGCAGCTTCGCTAGCGGGTCGCACCTCAGCTCCTACGAGCAGTACTTC. Translating it yields CASSFASGSHLSSYEQYF.

The J gene is TRBJ1-2, the V gene TRBV24-1, with TRBD1 identical over 7 bases. This CDR3 region has 14 residues. V shed 9 bases, J shed 4 bases, and the junction held 10 bases outside the gene matches. Germline V gene sequence: CDR1 KGHDR, CDR2 SFDVKD. CDR3 in amino acids: CATFTGAPIYGYTF. CDR3 sequence (DNA): TGTGCCACCTTTACAGGGGCTCCCATCTATGGCTACACCTTC.